The 11 T cell receptor beta chains in this list originate from one sample, sequenced in a study of blood T cell repertoires in COVID-19. The data were produced by immunoSEQ multiplex PCR, yet TCRdb's version contains in-frame clones alone and is incomplete. Among some 200,000 clones listed, 80% to 90% were seen once. What was sequenced was PBMCs or T cells enriched from blood (not recorded which). The receptors shown here come from a woman in her thirties or forties with acute COVID-19.

The chain couples TRBV24-1 to TRBJ1-1; perhaps TRBD1 as D (6 bases). In germline, CDR1 is KGHDR, CDR2 SFDVKD. CDR3 length: 14 amino acids. Trimming stripped 6 bases from V and 7 bases from J, with 17 bases between. CDR3 nucleotides: TGTGCCACCAGTCCCCCGGGGGGGGGCGGTGAAGCTTTCTTT. Its translation: CATSPPGGGGEAFF.

The genes are TRBV7-9 and TRBJ1-1, with a weak D call TRBD1 (6 bases). In germline, CDR1 is SEHNR, CDR2 FQNEAQ (reference sequence). The CDR3 runs 13 residues. V was shortened by 4 bases and J by 4 bases, with 10 bases between the two germline ends. The CDR3, as DNA: TGTGCCAGCAGCTGGGGACAAGGCACTGAAGCTTTCTTT. It is translated as CASSWGQGTEAFF.

V is TRBV13 and J is TRBJ2-7; TRBD1 aligns across 7 bases. Per germline, CDR1 PRHDT and CDR2 FYEKMQ (reference sequence). The CDR3 runs 15 residues. V lost 5 bases to trimming and J lost 4 bases; unmatched junction nucleotides: 11. The CDR3 coding sequence is TGTGCCAGCAGCCCCTCCGGGACAGAGAAATACGAGCAGTACTTC. Translating gives CASSPSGTEKYEQYF.

The genes are TRBV19 and TRBJ2-2; 7 bases are shared with TRBD1. This CDR3 is built from 16 residues. The germline V gene has CDR1 LNHDA and CDR2 SQIVND (reference sequence). With 5 bases clipped from V and 2 bases from J, the junction kept 8 bases outside the gene matches. The CDR3 DNA reads TGTGCCAGTAGTGCCCACAGGGGCGCCAACACCGGGGAGCTGTTTTTT. This sequence encodes CASSAHRGANTGELFF.

The J gene is TRBJ2-2, the V gene TRBV30, with 8 bases matching TRBD2. The CDR3 runs to 14 residues. The trim removed 0 bases at V and 4 bases at J, leaving 1 base unmatched. Germline V CDR1 and CDR2: GTSNPN, SVGIG (reference sequence). This CDR3 is CAWSVAGVTGELFF. The CDR3 region has the DNA TGTGCCTGGAGTGTAGCGGGGGTCACCGGGGAGCTGTTTTTT.

On this clone: This CDR3 is also generated by other DNA sequences in the sample. CDR3 DNA sequence: TGTGCCAGCAGCTTGGACAGGGGCGGTGGCTACACCTTC. It translates to CASSLDRGGGYTF. The chain has TRBV12-3 or TRBV12-4 and TRBJ1-2, with 9 bases lining up with TRBD1. This CDR3 contains 13 residues. Trimming at V came to 6 bases and at J to 7 bases, leaving 6 bases not matched to a gene.

The chain has TRBV2 and TRBJ2-5, with unresolved D. V lost 4 bases to trimming and J lost 0 bases, with 6 bases between them. CDR3 length: 13 amino acids. The germline gives CDR1 SNHLY, CDR2 FYNNEI. This CDR3 reads CASSVEYQETQYF. The DNA of the CDR3 is TGTGCCAGCAGTGTAGAATACCAAGAGACCCAGTACTTC.

The rearrangement uses TRBV18 and TRBJ2-5; 9 bases align to TRBD1. Germline V gene sequence: CDR1 KGHSH, CDR2 LQKENI. The CDR3 extends over 15 amino acids. V gave up 4 bases and J gave up 5 bases; unmatched junction bases: 8. CDR3 bases: TGTGCCAGCTCACGACGGGACAGGGAAATGGAGACCCAGTACTTC. The encoded protein is CASSRRDREMETQYF.

This clone appeared a single time. This chain joins TRBV25-1 and TRBJ1-2; 11 nucleotides align to TRBD1. Germline CDR1 is MGHDK and CDR2 is SYGVNS. J lost 7 bases, V lost 5 bases, and 6 bases had no gene match. The CDR3 consists of 14 residues. CDR3 in DNA: TGTGCCAGCAGTCCGCGGACAGGGGGCGTTGGCTACACCTTC. Amino acids: CASSPRTGGVGYTF.

The chain's CDR3 is CASSITGRAEAFF. The CDR3 nucleotides read TGTGCCAGTAGTATTACAGGGCGGGCTGAAGCTTTCTTT. The chain is built from TRBV19 and TRBJ1-1; D is perhaps TRBD1 (6 bases). Trimming removed 3 bases from V and 6 bases from J, with 11 bases in between. The CDR3 length is 13 residues. Germline-derived CDR1 and CDR2 are LNHDA and SQIVND (reference sequence).

This clone was seen a single time. The chain employs TRBV25-1 and TRBJ1-1; D not certain. V was pared by 4 bases and J by 11 bases, with 11 bases between. CDR3 length equals 11 residues. The V gene's germline CDR1 is MGHDK and CDR2 SYGVNS. The CDR3 bases are TGTGCCAGCAGTGTCAACAAGTGGGCTTTCTTT. This codes for CASSVNKWAFF.